The 14 T cell receptor beta chains reported below all come from one sample, sequenced in a study of regulatory T cells in long-lasting Graves disease. The sample's time point: newly diagnosed GD, antithyroid drugs for less than 3 months. PBMCs were the source of the RNA used for TCR sequencing. Researchers made TCR beta libraries by using iRepertoire HTBI primers and running Arm-PCR on CDR3 regions. From the multiplex PCR reads, TCRdb called clonotypes with MiXCR, one entry per CDR3 protein. Among 200,000 to 250,000 distinct CDR3 sequences listed, 20% to 25% were seen once. The sequencing used peripheral blood mononuclear cells (PBMCs), collected at new diagnosis, from a patient treated with antithyroid drugs. These receptors all come from a female donor with Graves disease.

In this sample, this clonotype turned up many times. The chain has TRBV11-2 and TRBJ1-6; D is possibly TRBD1 (5 bases). The CDR3 is made up of 15 amino acids. CDR1 and CDR2 (germline): SGHAT, FQNNGV. V shed 5 bases and J shed 7 bases, with 15 bases lying between them. In DNA, the CDR3 is TGTGCCAGCAGCCCACACCTGGCAGGGAATTCACCCCTCCACTTT. Amino acids: CASSPHLAGNSPLHF.

This clonotype was seen ten or more times. The chain couples TRBV7-3 to TRBJ1-5, with a possible D match to TRBD1 (5 bases). Looked up from germline, CDR1 is SGHTA and CDR2 is FQGTGA. The CDR3 has 13 amino acids. The V end was cut by 5 bases, the J end by 4 bases, with 9 bases between. CDR3 residues: CASSGDPNQPQHF. CDR3 nucleotide sequence: TGTGCCAGCAGCGGGGACCCTAATCAGCCCCAGCATTTT.

This clonotype was seen repeatedly, ten times or more. The chain recombines TRBV12-3 or TRBV12-4 with TRBJ2-7; TRBD2 matches 12 bases. This CDR3 has 14 residues. V shed 5 bases, J shed 7 bases, and the junction held 6 bases outside the gene matches. The CDR3 is CASSQTSGGSEQYF. CDR3 bases: TGTGCCAGCAGTCAGACTAGCGGGGGCTCGGAGCAGTACTTC.

Comment on this clonotype: A read error is possible here, since a much larger clone lies one base away. The chain uses TRBV5-5 and TRBJ2-5, with D possibly matching TRBD1 (6 bases). The germline V and J ends were trimmed by 2 bases and 7 bases, with 12 bases remaining between them. The CDR3 runs to 13 residues. CDR1 SGHKS and CDR2 YYEKEE come from the germline V gene (reference sequence). CDR3 bases: TGTGCCAGCAGCTTAGGGACACTCGGGACCCAGTACTTC. Protein product: CASSLGTLGTQYF. The full variable domain, completed using reference TRBV5-5 and TRBJ2-5, is DAGVTQSPTHLIKTRGQQVTLRCSPISGHKSVSWYQQVLGQGPQFIFQYYEKEERGRGNFPDRFSARQFPNYSSELNVNALLLGDSALYLCASSLGTLGTQYFGPGTRLLVL.

Turning to this clonotype: A read error is possible here, since a much larger clone lies one base away. V is TRBV6-6 and J is TRBJ1-1; 9 positions agree with TRBD1. Germline loops: CDR1 MNHNY, CDR2 SVGAGI (reference sequence). The CDR3 contains 17 residues. DNA of the CDR3: TGTGCCTGCAGTTACTCGTTTTTGTCAGGACAGGGGTCCCGCGCTTTCTTT. This translates into CACSYSFLSGQGSRAFF.

This clonotype has a single count. This chain links TRBV7-2 with TRBJ2-1, with 8 bases that match TRBD2. The junction had 6 bases not matched to a gene; V was cut back by 5 bases and J by 0 bases. Germline V lookup: CDR1 SGHTA, CDR2 FQGNSA. The CDR3 covers 16 residues. The CDR3 DNA reads as TGTGCCAGCAGCCACCTAAGCGGGGGCTCCTACAATGAGCAGTTCTTC. Amino acid sequence: CASSHLSGGSYNEQFF.

The table lists this clonotype with many counts. The rearrangement joins TRBV2 to TRBJ2-2; 12 positions agree with TRBD2. CDR1 and CDR2 (germline): SNHLY, FYNNEI. The length of the CDR3 is 15 residues. The V and J ends lost 5 bases and 4 bases, in that order; junction bases with no gene match: 2. The CDR3 spells CASSRTSGTTGELFF. CDR3 nucleotides: TGTGCCAGCAGTCGGACTAGCGGGACCACCGGGGAGCTGTTTTTT.

This chain joins TRBV2 and TRBJ2-2; the match to TRBD1 covers 9 bases. Germline CDR1 and CDR2: SNHLY and FYNNEI. There are 18 residues in the CDR3. After removal of 3 bases from V and 1 base from J, the junction contained 9 bases not matched to a gene. As DNA, the CDR3 is TGTGCCAGCAGTGACACAGGGGGCGGGGAGGTGAACACCGGGGAGCTGTTTTTT. Its translation: CASSDTGGGEVNTGELFF. Full variable domain (missing parts from reference TRBV2 and TRBJ2-2): EPEVTQTPSHQVTQMGQEVILRCVPISNHLYFYWYRQILGQKVEFLVSFYNNEISEKSEIFDDQFSVERPDGSNFTLKIRSTKLEDSAMYFCASSDTGGGEVNTGELFFGEGSRLTVL.

In its sample, this clonotype was seen a few times. Given a much more abundant clone one base away, this may be a read error. The chain joins TRBV6-2 or TRBV6-3 to TRBJ2-7, with D uncertain. The CDR3 is 16 amino acids. Germline assignment: CDR1 MNHEY and CDR2 SVGEGT. The germline V and J ends were trimmed by 0 bases and 2 bases, with 14 bases remaining between them. CDR3 loop: CASSYSAGVATYEQYF. The CDR3 coding sequence is TGTGCCAGCAGTTACTCCGCAGGAGTGGCTACCTACGAGCAGTACTTC.

The chain employs TRBV20-1 and TRBJ2-1; 13 bases match TRBD2. The CDR3 runs to 16 residues. V was pared by 4 bases and J by 8 bases, with 11 bases of the junction left unmatched. Germline CDR1 is DFQATT and CDR2 is SNEGSKA (reference sequence). CDR3 coding DNA: TGCAGTGCTACCGGGGGACTAGCGGGACACGGACATGAGCAGTTCTTC. This encodes CSATGGLAGHGHEQFF.

This clonotype was found a few times. The V and J genes are TRBV11-3 and TRBJ2-1; D gene unclear. The CDR3 loop spans 15 amino acids. V was clipped by 5 bases and J by 0 bases, with 11 bases between them. Germline values: CDR1 SGHNT, CDR2 YENEEA. The CDR3 spells CASSKGRSSYNEQFF. In DNA form, the CDR3 reads TGTGCCAGCAGCAAGGGCCGTAGCTCCTACAATGAGCAGTTCTTC. Full variable domain (missing parts from reference TRBV11-3 and TRBJ2-1): EAGVVQSPRYKIIEKKQPVAFWCNPISGHNTLYWYLQNLGQGPELLIRYENEEAVDDSQLPKDRFSAERLKGVDSTLKIQPAELGDSAVYLCASSKGRSSYNEQFFGPGTRLTVL.

The rearrangement links TRBV7-9 to TRBJ2-7; D unclear. The CDR3 is made up of 13 amino acids. Trimming left V 5 bases short and J 3 bases short, with 11 bases between. Germline CDR1 SEHNR, CDR2 FQNEAQ (reference sequence). Written as DNA, the CDR3 is TGTGCCAGCAGCCCCCTCTGGGGCTACGAGCAGTACTTC. Its protein is CASSPLWGYEQYF.

This clonotype came up many times. The genes are TRBV5-1 and TRBJ2-3; 11 nucleotides align to TRBD1. From germline, CDR1 is SGHRS and CDR2 YFSETQ. The CDR3 totals 15 residues. J was trimmed by 3 bases and V by 3 bases; bases with no gene match: 3. The CDR3, as DNA: TGCGCCAGCAGCTCCGGACAGGGGGCAACAGATACGCAGTATTTT. Its protein is CASSSGQGATDTQYF.

There are many counts of this clonotype. For the CDR3, the DNA is TGTGCCAGTAGTATTGGGACGGACACCTATGGCTACACCTTC. It translates to CASSIGTDTYGYTF. The chain carries TRBV19 and TRBJ1-2, with TRBD1 as a possible D gene (5 bases). The CDR3 contains 14 residues. The germline CDR1 and CDR2 sequences are LNHDA and SQIVND (reference sequence). Trimming took off 3 bases at V and 4 bases at J, with 12 bases between the two ends. Full variable domain (rest looked up from reference TRBV19 and TRBJ1-2): DGGITQSPKYLFRKEGQNVTLSCEQNLNHDAMYWYRQDPGQGLRLIYYSQIVNDFQKGDIAEGYSVSREKKESFPLTVTSAQKNPTAFYLCASSIGTDTYGYTFGSGTRLTVV.